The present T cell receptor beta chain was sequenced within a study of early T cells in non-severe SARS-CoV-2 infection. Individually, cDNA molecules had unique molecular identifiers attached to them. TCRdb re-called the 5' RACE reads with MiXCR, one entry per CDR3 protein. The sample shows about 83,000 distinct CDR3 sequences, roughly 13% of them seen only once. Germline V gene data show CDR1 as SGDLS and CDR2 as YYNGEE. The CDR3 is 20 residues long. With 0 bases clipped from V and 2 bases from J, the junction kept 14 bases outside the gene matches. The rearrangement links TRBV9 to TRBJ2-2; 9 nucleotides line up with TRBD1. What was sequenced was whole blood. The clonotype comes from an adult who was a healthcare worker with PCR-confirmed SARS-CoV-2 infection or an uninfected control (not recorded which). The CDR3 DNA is TGTGCCAGCAGCGTAGCTCGGACAGGGGCTCAAATTATCAACACCGGGGAGCTGTTTTTT. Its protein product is CASSVARTGAQIINTGELFF.